Following are 3 T cell receptor beta chains from one sample sequenced in a study of T-cell memory formation after mild COVID-19. MiXCR was run by TCRdb on the 5' RACE reads, yielding one entry per CDR3 protein. The table shows roughly 220,000 distinct CDR3 sequences, with over 7.5% occurring only once. Source material: PBMCs or a T cell subset sorted from them (not recorded which). These receptors all stem from a man between 18 and 35 years old who had mild COVID-19 (a few samples of this study predate the infection). Cell type and time point are not known.

This clonotype was counted only a few times. The CDR3, as DNA: TGCGCCAGCTGGCTGGACGGAATTAACGCTAACTATGGCTACACCTTC. Translation: CASWLDGINANYGYTF. V is TRBV5-1 and J is TRBJ1-2; D uncertain. V dropped 7 bases and J dropped 0 bases, with 19 bases sitting between them. CDR3 length equals 16 residues. From germline, CDR1 is SGHRS and CDR2 YFSETQ. The full variable domain, in which reference TRBV5-1 and TRBJ1-2 provide the parts outside the CDR3, is KAGVTQTPRYLIKTRGQQVTLSCSPISGHRSVSWYQQTPGQGLQFLFEYFSETQRNKGNFPGRFSGRQFSNSRSEMNVSTLELGDSALYLCASWLDGINANYGYTFGSGTRLTVV.

The V call is TRBV2, the J call TRBJ2-1; D might be TRBD2 (7 bases). Trimming took 2 bases from V and 9 from J, leaving 17 bases between them. Germline V gene data show CDR1 as SNHLY and CDR2 as FYNNEI. CDR3 length: 15 amino acids. CDR3 sequence (DNA): TGTGCCAGCAGTGAACTTTCGGGGGGCCTGGGTGAGCAGTTCTTC. It translates to CASSELSGGLGEQFF.

Only a few counts were recorded for this clonotype. V gene TRBV20-1 combines with J gene TRBJ2-3; tentative D call: TRBD1 (6 bases). V was shortened by 4 bases and J by 2 bases, with 13 bases between the two germline ends. CDR3 length: 14 residues. The germline V gene encodes CDR1 DFQATT and CDR2 SNEGSKA (reference sequence). CDR3 amino acids: CSANRDTSTDTQYF. The CDR3 DNA reads as TGCAGTGCTAACCGGGACACCTCCACAGATACGCAGTATTTT.